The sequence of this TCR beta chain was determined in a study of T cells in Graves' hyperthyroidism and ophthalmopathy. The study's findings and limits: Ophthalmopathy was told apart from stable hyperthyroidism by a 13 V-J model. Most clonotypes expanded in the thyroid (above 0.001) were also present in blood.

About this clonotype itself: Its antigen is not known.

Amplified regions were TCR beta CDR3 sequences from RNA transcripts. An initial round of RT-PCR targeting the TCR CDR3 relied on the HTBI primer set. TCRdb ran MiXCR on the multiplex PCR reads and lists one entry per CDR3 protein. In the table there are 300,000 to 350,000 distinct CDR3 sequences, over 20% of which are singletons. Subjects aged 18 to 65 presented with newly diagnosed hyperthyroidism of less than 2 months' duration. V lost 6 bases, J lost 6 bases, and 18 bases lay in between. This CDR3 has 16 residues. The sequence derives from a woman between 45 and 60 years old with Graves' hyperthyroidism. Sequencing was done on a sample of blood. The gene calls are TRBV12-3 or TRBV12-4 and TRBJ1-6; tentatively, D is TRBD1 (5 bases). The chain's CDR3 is CASSVDQGPTNSPLHF. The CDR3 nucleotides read TGTGCCAGCAGCGTAGATCAGGGTCCGACTAATTCACCCCTCCACTTT.